A single sample is the source of the 9 T cell receptor beta chains below, sequenced in a study of identical twins. A single record per CDR3 protein comes from TCRdb applying MiXCR to the 5' RACE reads. The sample holds some 710,000 distinct CDR3 sequences, approximately 6% seen once. Sequenced material: naive T cells sorted from blood. These receptors were taken from a man between 18 and 29 years old in good health.

This clonotype was observed a handful of times. J is TRBJ2-3 and V is TRBV4-2; tentative D call: TRBD1 (6 bases). CDR3 length equals 16 residues. Germline V gene sequence: CDR1 LGHNA, CDR2 YNFKEQ. Trimming cost V 1 base and J 7 bases, with 18 bases left between them. The CDR3 nucleotides are TGTGCCAGCAGCCAAGGGCTCCGGGACACAGATAATACGCAGTATTTT. Translated, it gives CASSQGLRDTDNTQYF.

The chain couples TRBV7-9 to TRBJ2-7; 10 bases align to TRBD2. J lost 3 bases, V lost 5 bases, and 4 bases had no gene match. This CDR3 comprises 14 residues. Germline V gene data show CDR1 as SEHNR and CDR2 as FQNEAQ (reference sequence). The CDR3 DNA sequence: TGTGCCAGCAGCCCCGCTAGCGGGGGCTACGAGCAGTACTTC. Encoded protein: CASSPASGGYEQYF. The full variable domain, with the rest looked up from reference TRBV7-9 and TRBJ2-7, is DTGVSQNPRHKITKRGQNVTFRCDPISEHNRLYWYRQTLGQGPEFLTYFQNEAQLEKSRLLSDRFSAERPKGSFSTLEIQRTEQGDSAMYLCASSPASGGYEQYFGPGTRLTVT.

This clonotype was observed at least ten times. The gene calls are TRBV15 and TRBJ2-3; maybe TRBD2 (6 bases). V shed 4 bases and J shed 7 bases, with 21 bases lying between them. Germline CDR1 LNHNV, CDR2 YYDKDF (reference sequence). This CDR3 is built from 16 residues. The CDR3 here is CATSTSGGPGRNTQYF. The CDR3 DNA reads TGTGCCACCAGCACGTCCGGGGGTCCCGGTCGAAATACGCAGTATTTT.

This clonotype was seen a few times. The chain has TRBV24-1 and TRBJ2-5; 10 bases are shared with TRBD2. The V segment lost 4 bases and the J segment 2 bases; nucleotides outside the gene matches: 3. The CDR3 runs 15 residues. Looked up from germline, CDR1 is KGHDR and CDR2 is SFDVKD. This CDR3 reads CATSDGLAEQETQYF. In DNA, the CDR3 is TGTGCCACCAGTGACGGACTAGCGGAGCAAGAGACCCAGTACTTC.

The genes are TRBV19 and TRBJ2-3; 10 bases are a match to TRBD2. CDR1 LNHDA and CDR2 SQIVND come from the germline V gene (reference sequence). CDR3 size: 15 residues. Trimming at V came to 4 bases and at J to 4 bases, leaving 5 bases not matched to a gene. Here the CDR3 DNA reads TGTGCCAGTAGTACCGAGCGGGAGGGCCCAGATACGCAGTATTTT. Translation gives CASSTEREGPDTQYF.

Note on this clonotype: A much larger clone is a single base away; this may be a read error. The V gene is TRBV7-7, the J gene TRBJ2-3, with a weak D call TRBD1 (6 bases). The germline V gene encodes CDR1 SSHAT and CDR2 FNYEAQ (reference sequence). The CDR3 is made up of 15 amino acids. This CDR3 is CASSLRQGHGDTLYF. The CDR3 nucleotides are TGTGCCAGCAGCTTAAGGCAGGGGCATGGAGATACGCTGTATTTT.

This clonotype was seen more than once but under ten times. This chain uses TRBV6-5 with TRBJ2-1, with 11 bases fitting TRBD2. Losses at the gene ends were 1 base for V and 8 bases for J; bases not matched to a gene: 13. The CDR3 covers 18 residues. Germline values: CDR1 MNHEY, CDR2 SVGAGI. The CDR3 spells CASSYLWTSGPPRHEQFF. CDR3 nucleotides: TGTGCCAGCAGTTACTTGTGGACTAGCGGGCCACCCCGTCATGAGCAGTTCTTC.

The chain employs TRBV5-1 and TRBJ2-6; D ambiguous. Trimming cost V 2 bases and J 4 bases, with 10 bases left between them. The CDR3 length is 15 residues. The germline V gene encodes CDR1 SGHRS and CDR2 YFSETQ. CDR3 in DNA: TGCGCCAGCAGCTTTCCCGCCGTGGGGGCCAACGTCCTGACTTTC. The encoded protein is CASSFPAVGANVLTF.

This clonotype was found many times. The chain has TRBV5-1 and TRBJ2-3; D gene ambiguous. The CDR3 consists of 15 residues. Germline V gene sequence: CDR1 SGHRS, CDR2 YFSETQ. Trimming pared 0 bases from V and 6 bases from J, leaving 14 bases between. CDR3 DNA sequence: TGCGCCAGCAGCTTGGTAGCCGGGCCCCCCGATACGCAGTATTTT. This codes for CASSLVAGPPDTQYF.